This TCR beta chain was observed in a study of blood T cell repertoires in COVID-19. Turning to the study itself: Samples of COVID-19 (acute and convalescent) were obtained from the United States, Italy and Spain.

In germline, CDR1 is SEHNR, CDR2 FQNEAQ (reference sequence). Trimming left V 5 bases short and J 6 bases short, with 14 bases between. The CDR3 is made up of 14 amino acids. Enrolled through a virtual design, the participants were between roughly 18 and 89 years of age and came from some 26 US areas. Cohort 3 recovery required two negative PCRs, clearance, or symptom resolution. Original methodology: Counts of nucleated cells, estimated from reference gene primer amplification, were obtained. The repertoire was sequenced with immunoSEQ multiplex PCR; TCRdb's copy has only in-frame clones and lacks some. The V and J calls and clone size are taken from that table; D and trimming were inferred from the DNA. The table records hundreds of thousands of clones, less than 90% of them present only once.

Sequences were obtained from PBMCs or T cells enriched from blood (not recorded which). V usage is TRBV7-9 and J usage is TRBJ2-1, with a possible D match to TRBD2 (5 bases). The sequence derives from a woman between 25 and 40 years old who had recovered from COVID-19. CDR3 nucleotides: TGTGCCAGCAGCCGACCACCGGGGAGCAATGAGCAGTTCTTC. Its translation is CASSRPPGSNEQFF.